The 8 T cell receptor beta chains reported below all come from one sample, sequenced in a study of T cells in Graves' hyperthyroidism and ophthalmopathy. Researchers took RNA transcripts and amplified the TCR beta CDR3 regions from them. A first-round RT-PCR of the TCR CDR3 used the HTBI primer set. TCRdb itself ran the multiplex PCR reads through MiXCR, one entry per CDR3 protein. Here the sample spans some 500,000 distinct CDR3 sequences, 24% being singletons. The sequenced sample was blood. These receptors were taken from a woman younger than 45 with Graves' ophthalmopathy.

This clonotype was counted at least ten times. The V gene is TRBV11-2, the J gene TRBJ1-2; no firm D call. V lost 0 bases and J lost 8, with 10 bases in between. This CDR3 comprises 13 residues. Germline loops: CDR1 SGHAT, CDR2 FQNNGV. The CDR3: CASSLDPGAGYTF. The CDR3 DNA sequence: TGTGCCAGCAGCTTAGATCCGGGAGCCGGCTACACCTTC.

This rearrangement joins TRBV11-2 to TRBJ2-7; D is undetermined. Trimming took 5 bases from V and 2 from J, leaving 16 bases between them. The germline gives CDR1 SGHAT, CDR2 FQNNGV. The CDR3 consists of 15 residues. The CDR3 loop is CASSPRPPQPYEQYF. CDR3 DNA sequence: TGTGCCAGCAGCCCCCGTCCCCCACAGCCCTACGAGCAGTACTTC.

This clonotype was detected many times. CDR3 bases: TGTGCCAGTAAGCGGACAGGGGGGACTGAAGCTTTCTTT. It yields the protein CASKRTGGTEAFF. The chain carries TRBV27 and TRBJ1-1; 10 bases line up with TRBD1. The CDR3 has 13 amino acids. CDR1 is MNHEY, CDR2 SMNVEV, per germline (reference sequence). V was pared by 9 bases and J by 5 bases, with 6 bases of the junction left unmatched.

CDR3 protein: CASSRVQGSGYEQYF. In nucleotides, the CDR3 is TGCGCCAGCAGCCGAGTCCAGGGGTCCGGCTATGAGCAGTACTTC. The J gene is TRBJ2-7, the V gene TRBV4-1, with a possible D match to TRBD1 (6 bases). This CDR3 is 15 amino acids long. V was cut by 4 bases and J by 7 bases, with 20 bases left in between. Germline V CDR1 and CDR2: MGHRA, YSYEKL.

This clonotype occurred many times. The rearrangement links TRBV2 to TRBJ2-7; tentative D call: TRBD1 (6 bases). The CDR3 contains 14 residues. V gave up 8 bases and J gave up 3 bases, with 17 bases separating them. The V gene's germline CDR1 is SNHLY and CDR2 FYNNEI. The CDR3 loop is CASLQGPSRYEQYF. The CDR3 region has the DNA TGTGCCAGCCTACAGGGCCCAAGCCGCTACGAGCAGTACTTC.

Ten or more counts support this clonotype. This chain uses TRBV5-1 with TRBJ1-1; D uncertain. CDR1 and CDR2 (germline): SGHRS, YFSETQ. This CDR3 spans 16 amino acids. The V end lost 3 bases, the J end lost 4 bases, and 19 bases lay between the germline ends. This CDR3 is CASSSKPWEEVTEAFF. The DNA for the CDR3 is TGCGCCAGCAGCTCAAAACCGTGGGAGGAGGTCACTGAAGCTTTCTTT.

This chain joins TRBV28 and TRBJ2-4; D is undetermined. V was pared by 5 bases and J by 0 bases, with 14 bases between. The V gene's germline CDR1 is MDHEN and CDR2 SYDVKM. The CDR3 is made up of 16 amino acids. This chain's CDR3 is CASSPRRTLAKNIQYF. CDR3 DNA: TGTGCCAGCAGTCCCCGCAGAACTCTAGCCAAAAACATTCAGTACTTC.

The CDR3, as DNA: TGTGCCAGCAGCTCAGGACTAGCGGGAGATGTCCAAGAGACCCAGTACTTC. As protein: CASSSGLAGDVQETQYF. The V gene is TRBV11-1, the J gene TRBJ2-5; 13 nucleotides line up with TRBD2. With 4 bases clipped from V and 1 base from J, the junction kept 6 bases outside the gene matches. Germline assignment: CDR1 SGHAT and CDR2 FQDESV (reference sequence). This CDR3 is 17 amino acids long.